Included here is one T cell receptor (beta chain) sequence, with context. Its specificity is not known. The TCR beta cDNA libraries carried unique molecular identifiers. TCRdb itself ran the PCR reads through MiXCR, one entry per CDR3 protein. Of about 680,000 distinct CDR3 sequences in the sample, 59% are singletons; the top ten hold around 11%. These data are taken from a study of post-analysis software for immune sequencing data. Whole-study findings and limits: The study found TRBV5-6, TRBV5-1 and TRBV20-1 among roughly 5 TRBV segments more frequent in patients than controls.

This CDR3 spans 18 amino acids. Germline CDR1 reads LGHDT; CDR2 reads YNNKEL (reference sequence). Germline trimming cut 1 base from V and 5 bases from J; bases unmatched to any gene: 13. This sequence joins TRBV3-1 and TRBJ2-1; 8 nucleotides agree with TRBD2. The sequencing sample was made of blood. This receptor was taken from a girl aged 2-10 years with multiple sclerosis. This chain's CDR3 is CASSQGGSRGGLDNEQFF. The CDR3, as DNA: TGTGCCAGCAGCCAAGGAGGATCCCGGGGGGGCCTGGACAATGAGCAGTTCTTC.